One and the same sample provided the 5 T cell receptor beta chains below, sequenced in a study of cytomegalovirus exposure and HLA in healthy donors. PCR employed 60 Vbeta and 13 Jbeta primers. Method: immunoSEQ multiplex PCR; TCRdb's copy keeps in-frame clones and lacks some. The sample includes some 190,000 clones, more than 75% of them seen just once. The specimen sequenced was PBMCs. Receptors were obtained from a man aged 25-40 years in good health and CMV-seronegative.

The J gene is TRBJ2-5, the V gene TRBV11-3, with 7 bases identical to TRBD1. V shed 5 bases and J 2 bases; nucleotides not matched to a gene: 2. Per germline, CDR1 SGHNT and CDR2 YENEEA. CDR3 length equals 13 residues. CDR3 residues: CASSLRGQETQYF. The CDR3 DNA reads as TGTGCCAGCAGCCTCAGGGGGCAAGAGACCCAGTACTTC.

The chain couples TRBV5-3 to TRBJ2-7; D is possibly TRBD2 (5 bases). TRBV5-3 belongs to the ORF category, with a function that is uncertain. Trimming left V 4 bases short and J 0 bases short, with 26 bases between. The CDR3 is made up of 19 amino acids. The CDR3 sequence: CARSPPEDCPLFYSYEQYF. The CDR3, as DNA: TGTGCCAGAAGCCCGCCGGAGGATTGCCCCCTATTCTACTCCTACGAGCAGTACTTC.

The chain employs TRBV7-2 and TRBJ2-1; possibly TRBD1 for D (5 bases). Between the trimmed V and J ends, which lost 1 base and 5 bases, there was a span of 9 bases. The CDR3 length is 14 residues. Germline CDR1 SGHTA, CDR2 FQGNSA. The CDR3 sequence: CASSLGGLNNEQFF. The CDR3 DNA sequence: TGTGCCAGCAGCTTAGGGGGCCTCAACAATGAGCAGTTCTTC.

The J gene is TRBJ1-5, the V gene TRBV7-2; D ambiguous. Trimming took 0 bases from V and 2 from J, leaving 8 bases between them. The CDR3 is 15 residues long. The germline V gene has CDR1 SGHTA and CDR2 FQGNSA. CDR3 DNA: TGTGCCAGCAGCTTAGCGAGTAATCGCAATCAGCCCCAGCATTTT. It is translated as CASSLASNRNQPQHF.

J is TRBJ2-7 and V is TRBV11-2, with a possible D match to TRBD1 (6 bases). The CDR3 runs 16 residues. Deletions cut 5 bases from V and 2 bases from J, with 19 bases between. CDR1 is SGHAT, CDR2 FQNNGV, per germline. CDR3 loop: CASSRLDRHLTYEQYF. CDR3 in DNA: TGTGCCAGCAGCCGACTCGACAGGCATCTAACCTACGAGCAGTACTTC.